A single sample gave rise to the 29 T cell receptor beta chains below, sequenced in a study of shared clonotypes between healthy human individuals. TCRdb's copy holds only in-frame clones and misses some; the assay was immunoSEQ multiplex PCR. The sample has some 500,000 clones, about 96% seen once. The sample consisted of naive CD4+ T cells sorted from blood. Subset meaning: CD45RA+ positively selected. Receptors were obtained from a woman younger than 45 in good health.

A remark on this clone: Other DNA sequences from this sample encode an identical CDR3 as well. The chain is built from TRBV5-1 and TRBJ2-7, with D possibly being TRBD1 or TRBD2 (5 bases each). The CDR3 spans 16 residues. CDR1 and CDR2 (germline): SGHRS, YFSETQ. V lost 4 bases to trimming and J lost 3 bases, with 20 bases between them. CDR3: CASSRKGTWESYEQYF. The CDR3 coding sequence is TGCGCCAGCAGCCGGAAAGGGACGTGGGAGAGCTACGAGCAGTACTTC.

The chain employs TRBV7-2 and TRBJ2-5; D tentatively fits TRBD1 or TRBD2 (5 bases each). The CDR3 has 16 amino acids. CDR1 is SGHTA and CDR2 is FQGNSA in the germline V gene. The ends were cut back, 4 bases at V and 5 bases at J, with 20 bases in the middle. The CDR3 nucleotides read TGTGCCAGCAGCTCCGCCGGGACCAGGATGATCGAGACCCAGTACTTC. This encodes CASSSAGTRMIETQYF.

The chain couples TRBV5-5 to TRBJ1-5, with D possibly matching TRBD1 (5 bases). V was trimmed by 1 base and J by 3 bases, leaving 14 bases between them. The CDR3 contains 16 residues. Germline V gives CDR1 SGHKS, CDR2 YYEKEE (reference sequence). The CDR3 region has the DNA TGTGCCAGCAGCTTGTTTTGGGACGGAACCAATCAGCCCCAGCATTTT. Translated, it gives CASSLFWDGTNQPQHF.

This clone came up once. The chain recombines TRBV2 with TRBJ1-5; possible D gene TRBD1, 5 bases. The CDR3 runs to 15 residues. Trimming cost V 4 bases and J 6 bases, with 16 bases left between them. Germline V gives CDR1 SNHLY, CDR2 FYNNEI. CDR3 bases: TGTGCCAGCAGTGCTGGGGACGGAAAATCTCAGCCCCAGCATTTT. Protein: CASSAGDGKSQPQHF. Complete variable domain (other parts from reference TRBV2 and TRBJ1-5): EPEVTQTPSHQVTQMGQEVILRCVPISNHLYFYWYRQILGQKVEFLVSFYNNEISEKSEIFDDQFSVERPDGSNFTLKIRSTKLEDSAMYFCASSAGDGKSQPQHFGDGTRLSIL.

The gene calls are TRBV10-2 and TRBJ1-3; the D is unclear. CDR1 WSHSY and CDR2 SAAADI come from the germline V gene. The ends were cut back, 3 bases at V and 3 bases at J, with 3 bases in the middle. The CDR3 spans 12 residues. CDR3 amino acids: CASSDFGNTIYF. CDR3 in DNA: TGCGCCAGCAGTGATTTTGGAAACACCATATATTTT.

V usage is TRBV5-1 and J usage is TRBJ2-7; 11 bases agree with TRBD2. CDR3 length: 18 residues. V lost 6 bases to trimming and J lost 8 bases; unmatched junction nucleotides: 22. Germline assignment: CDR1 SGHRS and CDR2 YFSETQ. CDR3 DNA: TGCGCCAGCACCCTCTGGTCTAGCGGGAGGACGGGAAGGTCCCAGCAGTACTTC. Translating it yields CASTLWSSGRTGRSQQYF.

In nucleotides, the CDR3 is TGTGCCAGCAGTGAAGACGGCGGCTATGGCTACACCTTC. This gives the protein CASSEDGGYGYTF. The genes are TRBV2 and TRBJ1-2; unclear D gene. Trimming removed 1 base from V and 4 bases from J, with 7 bases in between. The CDR3 runs 13 residues. CDR1 is SNHLY, CDR2 FYNNEI, per germline.

The chain combines TRBV18 with TRBJ2-5; D gene unclear. The V gene's germline CDR1 is KGHSH and CDR2 LQKENI. V gave up 3 bases and J gave up 5 bases, with 10 bases separating them. This CDR3 region has 13 residues. The CDR3 spells CASSPYTGETQYF. The CDR3 DNA is TGTGCCAGCTCACCGTACACCGGGGAGACCCAGTACTTC.

The chain links TRBV28 to TRBJ1-1; D is unclear. V was cut by 7 bases and J by 11 bases, with 17 bases left in between. CDR3 length equals 12 residues. Per the germline V gene, CDR1 is MDHEN and CDR2 is SYDVKM. Written as DNA, the CDR3 is TGTGCCAGCACCCCCACGACACGGGTGGCTTTCTTT. Protein: CASTPTTRVAFF. Together with reference TRBV28 and TRBJ1-1, the CDR3 gives the full variable domain: DVKVTQSSRYLVKRTGEKVFLECVQDMDHENMFWYRQDPGLGLRLIYFSYDVKMKEKGDIPEGYSVSREKKERFSLILESASTNQTSMYLCASTPTTRVAFFGQGTRLTVV.

Turning to this clone: Different DNA sequences within this sample yield the same CDR3. The rearrangement links TRBV5-1 to TRBJ2-1; D perhaps matches TRBD1 (7 bases). In germline, CDR1 is SGHRS, CDR2 YFSETQ. This CDR3 spans 15 amino acids. Between the trimmed V and J ends, which lost 0 bases and 4 bases, there was a span of 11 bases. The DNA for the CDR3 is TGCGCCAGCAGCTTGGATTCAGGGGGGTACAATGAGCAGTTCTTC. Translating it yields CASSLDSGGYNEQFF.

The chain couples TRBV19 to TRBJ1-5, with D hard to call. Germline CDR1 reads LNHDA; CDR2 reads SQIVND (reference sequence). The CDR3 has 15 residues. V lost 2 bases and J lost 6, with 14 bases in between. The CDR3 nucleotides are TGTGCCAGTAGTATAACGCGAGGGAATGGTCAGCCCCAGCATTTT. Protein product: CASSITRGNGQPQHF.

V and J are TRBV9 and TRBJ2-3; TRBD2 agrees at 13 bases. V trimming: 2 bases; J trimming: 0 bases; junction bases outside the gene matches: 6. The length of the CDR3 is 18 residues. Germline V CDR1 and CDR2: SGDLS, YYNGEE. The CDR3 here is CASSVGTSGNPSTDTQYF. CDR3 nucleotide sequence: TGTGCCAGCAGCGTCGGGACTAGCGGGAATCCCAGCACAGATACGCAGTATTTT.

This chain joins TRBV2 and TRBJ2-7, with 12 nucleotides matching TRBD2. V lost 8 bases and J lost 5; bases outside the gene matches: 7. CDR3 size: 14 residues. CDR1 and CDR2 (germline): SNHLY, FYNNEI. The CDR3 DNA is TGTGCCAGCCGCCTAGCGGGAGGGCTCGACGAGCAGTACTTC. It is translated as CASRLAGGLDEQYF.

V and J are TRBV5-1 and TRBJ2-1, with unresolved D. The germline V and J ends were trimmed by 5 bases and 15 bases, with 9 bases remaining between them. This CDR3 is built from 9 residues. Germline loops: CDR1 SGHRS, CDR2 YFSETQ. This chain's CDR3 is CASRRTGFF. The CDR3 bases are TGCGCCAGCAGACGAACCGGGTTCTTC.

V and J are TRBV18 and TRBJ2-7, with TRBD2 identical over 9 bases. The CDR3 is 18 residues long. Germline loops: CDR1 KGHSH, CDR2 LQKENI. V shed 0 bases and J 0 bases; nucleotides not matched to a gene: 9. The CDR3, as DNA: TGTGCCAGCTCACCACCGGTGGCTAGCGGGGCAAGCTCCTACGAGCAGTACTTC. Its translation is CASSPPVASGASSYEQYF.

The chain employs TRBV28 and TRBJ1-4; no definite D call. Trimming removed 3 bases from V and 0 bases from J, with 8 bases in between. This CDR3 contains 15 residues. Germline values: CDR1 MDHEN, CDR2 SYDVKM. The DNA for the CDR3 is TGTGCCAGCAGTTTGGAGCCGGCAACTAATGAAAAACTGTTTTTT. Its protein product is CASSLEPATNEKLFF.

The J gene is TRBJ1-5, the V gene TRBV5-5; 8 nucleotides match TRBD1. This CDR3 has 14 residues. V was pared by 3 bases and J by 5 bases, with 4 bases of the junction left unmatched. The V gene's germline CDR1 is SGHKS and CDR2 YYEKEE (reference sequence). CDR3 coding DNA: TGTGCCAGCAGCTCAGGACAGGGACATCAGCCCCAGCATTTT. Its protein product is CASSSGQGHQPQHF.

V is TRBV30 and J is TRBJ1-5, with a possible D match to TRBD1 (5 bases). V lost 2 bases to trimming and J lost 5 bases, with 10 bases between them. Germline CDR1 is GTSNPN and CDR2 is SVGIG (reference sequence). This CDR3 comprises 13 residues. CDR3 residues: CAWSILGDQPQHF. CDR3 coding DNA: TGTGCCTGGAGTATTCTAGGGGATCAGCCCCAGCATTTT.

V is TRBV10-3 and J is TRBJ2-7, with 10 bases matching TRBD1. The CDR3 has 16 amino acids. J was trimmed by 3 bases and V by 3 bases; bases with no gene match: 8. Germline values: CDR1 ENHRY, CDR2 SYGVKD. This chain's CDR3 is CAISDRTGGTYYEQYF. Written as DNA, the CDR3 is TGTGCCATCAGTGATAGGACAGGGGGAACCTACTACGAGCAGTACTTC.

The chain carries TRBV28 and TRBJ2-1, with 7 bases aligning to TRBD2. This CDR3 comprises 15 residues. Looked up from germline, CDR1 is MDHEN and CDR2 is SYDVKM. Trimming removed 5 bases from V and 4 bases from J; junction bases left unmatched: 8. The CDR3 DNA is TGTGCCAGCAGTCTAAGCGGGGCGATATACAATGAGCAGTTCTTC. It is translated as CASSLSGAIYNEQFF.

This chain joins TRBV28 and TRBJ1-5; 7 bases are shared with TRBD1. The CDR3 length is 14 residues. Germline V gene lookup returns CDR1 MDHEN and CDR2 SYDVKM. With 1 base clipped from V and 8 bases from J, the junction kept 5 bases outside the gene matches. In nucleotides, the CDR3 is TGTGCCAGCAGTTTATTTGGCAGGGGGAAGCCCCAGCATTTT. Residues: CASSLFGRGKPQHF.

The J gene is TRBJ2-3, the V gene TRBV19; the D gene could be TRBD1 or TRBD2 (5 bases each). The V gene's germline CDR1 is LNHDA and CDR2 SQIVND (reference sequence). This CDR3 spans 15 amino acids. V was trimmed by 3 bases and J by 1 base, leaving 11 bases between them. CDR3 bases: TGTGCCAGTAGTATGGGTTGGGACCGCACAGATACGCAGTATTTT. This sequence encodes CASSMGWDRTDTQYF.

This clone was counted a single time. The chain employs TRBV28 and TRBJ2-7, with 12 bases fitting TRBD2. Trimming took 6 bases from V and 6 from J; bases not matched to a gene: 12. Germline V gene lookup returns CDR1 MDHEN and CDR2 SYDVKM. The CDR3 is 16 amino acids. The CDR3 spells CASRRTRLAGASEQYF. CDR3 coding DNA: TGTGCCAGCAGGCGGACGAGACTAGCGGGAGCATCCGAGCAGTACTTC.

The table lists this clone with a count of one. The junction shows a germline mismatch at one end, possibly a read error. The chain links TRBV27 to TRBJ2-1; D assignment may be TRBD1 or TRBD2 (5 bases each). The CDR3 consists of 13 residues. Germline V gene sequence: CDR1 MNHEY, CDR2 SMNVEV (reference sequence). In DNA form, the CDR3 reads TGTGCCAGCAGAGGGACCGCCTACAGTGAGCAGTTCTTC. Its translation: CASRGTAYSEQFF.

The chain couples TRBV28 to TRBJ1-3, with TRBD1 as a possible D gene (5 bases). The V and J ends lost 5 bases and 0 bases respectively, with 11 bases between them. This CDR3 is built from 15 residues. Looked up from germline, CDR1 is MDHEN and CDR2 is SYDVKM. Here the CDR3 reads CASSRDLPSGNTIYF. CDR3 DNA: TGTGCCAGCAGTAGGGACCTACCCTCTGGAAACACCATATATTTT.

The V and J genes are TRBV19 and TRBJ2-7, with TRBD2 matching 9 bases. The length of the CDR3 is 16 residues. The germline V gene encodes CDR1 LNHDA and CDR2 SQIVND (reference sequence). V was clipped by 3 bases and J by 5 bases; unmatched bases: 11. This chain's CDR3 is CASSILAGGIGDEQYF. In DNA form, the CDR3 reads TGTGCCAGTAGTATTTTGGCGGGAGGGATCGGTGACGAGCAGTACTTC.

The chain is built from TRBV7-9 and TRBJ1-1; the D gene is possibly TRBD1 (6 bases). The CDR3 is made up of 14 amino acids. Germline loops: CDR1 SEHNR, CDR2 FQNEAQ (reference sequence). Trimming left V 3 bases short and J 0 bases short, with 8 bases between. The CDR3 DNA is TGTGCCAGCAGCTTTGAGGGGGTGAACACTGAAGCTTTCTTT. The encoded protein is CASSFEGVNTEAFF.

The chain has TRBV2 and TRBJ2-1, with 9 bases matching TRBD2. This CDR3 region has 18 residues. CDR1 and CDR2 from the germline V gene are SNHLY and FYNNEI. V was clipped by 8 bases and J by 0 bases; unmatched bases: 14. CDR3 protein: CASVGDSGSPFSYNEQFF. The CDR3 DNA sequence: TGTGCCAGCGTGGGGGATAGCGGGAGTCCCTTCTCCTACAATGAGCAGTTCTTC.

The chain is built from TRBV18 and TRBJ2-7; TRBD1 might be the D (6 bases). Per the germline V gene, CDR1 is KGHSH and CDR2 is LQKENI. V lost 3 bases, J lost 4 bases, and 16 bases lay in between. The CDR3 has 15 residues. CDR3 bases: TGTGCCAGCTCACCCTCAGGGGTGCGAATTTACGAGCAGTACTTC. It yields the protein CASSPSGVRIYEQYF.